These 3 T cell receptor beta chains came from one sample sequenced in a study of cytomegalovirus exposure and HLA in healthy donors. This PCR relied on a set of 60 Vbeta primers and 13 Jbeta primers. The protocol was immunoSEQ multiplex PCR, while the TCRdb copy is restricted to in-frame clones and leaves out a portion. The sample includes around 110,000 clones, around 10% of them seen just once. Input material: PBMCs. These receptors were taken from a man younger than 45 in good health and CMV-seronegative.

This chain connects TRBV4-1 to TRBJ1-2; D may be TRBD1 (6 bases). The germline gives CDR1 MGHRA, CDR2 YSYEKL. CDR3 length: 14 amino acids. Deletions cut 2 bases from V and 2 bases from J, with 9 bases between. The CDR3 nucleotides read TGCGCCAGCAGCCAACCGGACAGAAACTATGGCTACACCTTC. This encodes CASSQPDRNYGYTF.

The chain carries TRBV11-3 and TRBJ1-1; D is ambiguous. V shed 5 bases and J shed 2 bases, with 15 bases lying between them. This CDR3 contains 15 residues. Germline V gene sequence: CDR1 SGHNT, CDR2 YENEEA. The CDR3 sequence: CASSTQQQINTEAFF. The CDR3 coding sequence is TGTGCCAGCAGCACACAGCAACAGATTAACACTGAAGCTTTCTTT.

This clone showed up just a few times. The chain carries TRBV19 and TRBJ1-5; D remains unclear. V was trimmed by 7 bases and J by 1 base, leaving 11 bases between them. The CDR3 covers 14 residues. Germline-derived CDR1 and CDR2 are LNHDA and SQIVND (reference sequence). CDR3 nucleotides: TGTGCCAGTACCATCGACACCAGCAATCAGCCCCAGCATTTT. This gives the protein CASTIDTSNQPQHF.